The 27 T cell receptor beta chains in this list originate from one sample, sequenced in a study of cytomegalovirus exposure and HLA in healthy donors. Primers: 60 Vbeta forward and 13 Jbeta reverse. Clones were sequenced by immunoSEQ multiplex PCR, and TCRdb holds only the in-frame ones, with some missing. The sample has roughly 220,000 clones; around 70% are singletons. The sequenced sample was PBMCs. The receptor source for this set is a man between 40 and 49 years old in good health and CMV-seropositive.

Concerning this clone: The junction departs from germline at one end; a sequencing error may be responsible. This chain uses TRBV15 with TRBJ2-7, with 9 nucleotides matching TRBD1. The CDR3 extends over 17 amino acids. Germline-derived CDR1 and CDR2 are LNHNV and YYDKDF (reference sequence). The CDR3 region has the DNA TGTGCCGCCAGCAGACCAACGCCGGGACAGGGTGTCAGCGAGCAGTACTTC. Its translation: CAASRPTPGQGVSEQYF. Full variable domain (missing parts from reference TRBV15 and TRBJ2-7): DAMVIQNPRYQVTQFGKPVTLSCSQTLNHNVMYWYQQKSSQAPKLLFHYYDKDFNNEADTPDNFQSRRPNTSFCFLDIRSPGLGDTAMYLCAASRPTPGQGVSEQYFGPGTRLTVT.

The J gene is TRBJ2-2, the V gene TRBV11-2; TRBD2 aligns across 9 bases. CDR1 is SGHAT and CDR2 is FQNNGV in the germline V gene. V shed 3 bases and J 4 bases; nucleotides not matched to a gene: 12. CDR3 length equals 18 residues. The CDR3 protein is CASSFDLGERGVTGELFF. CDR3 coding DNA: TGTGCCAGCAGCTTCGACCTTGGGGAGCGGGGGGTCACCGGGGAGCTGTTTTTT.

The chain employs TRBV7-9 and TRBJ2-1; TRBD2 agrees at 16 bases. Germline V gene sequence: CDR1 SEHNR, CDR2 FQNEAQ (reference sequence). CDR3 size: 16 residues. The junction had 7 bases not matched to a gene; V was cut back by 2 bases and J by 12 bases. The chain's CDR3 is CASSLTGLAGGLVQFF. The DNA for the CDR3 is TGTGCCAGCAGCTTAACGGGACTAGCGGGGGGGCTCGTGCAGTTCTTC.

The chain employs TRBV27 and TRBJ2-7, with TRBD1 matching 8 bases. CDR1 and CDR2 from the germline V gene are MNHEY and SMNVEV (reference sequence). There are 14 residues in the CDR3. Trimming cost V 5 bases and J 0 bases; bases outside gene matches: 3. CDR3 residues: CASSMTGDSYEQYF. The CDR3 DNA reads as TGTGCCAGCAGTATGACAGGGGACTCCTACGAGCAGTACTTC.

In its sample, this clone was seen a few times. This chain joins TRBV2 and TRBJ1-1; D not certain. Germline CDR1 SNHLY, CDR2 FYNNEI. V was trimmed by 4 bases and J by 4 bases, leaving 7 bases between them. The CDR3 consists of 12 residues. In nucleotides, the CDR3 is TGTGCCAGCAGTGTTCCGGGCACTGAAGCTTTCTTT. Translating gives CASSVPGTEAFF.

The CDR3 protein is CASSPGVGSGYGYTF. The CDR3 bases are TGCGCCAGCAGCCCCGGGGTGGGATCTGGCTATGGCTACACCTTC. The chain is built from TRBV5-1 and TRBJ1-2; D uncertain. The germline V and J ends were trimmed by 4 bases and 4 bases, with 17 bases remaining between them. CDR1 and CDR2 (germline): SGHRS, YFSETQ. This CDR3 has 15 amino acids.

The rearrangement links TRBV10-3 to TRBJ1-1, with 8 nucleotides matching TRBD1. The CDR3 is 12 residues long. The V gene end was trimmed by 10 bases and the J gene end by 4 bases; junction bases not matched to a gene: 5. Looked up from germline, CDR1 is ENHRY and CDR2 is SYGVKD. The CDR3 DNA sequence: TGTGCCAGTACAGGGGGGAGCACTGAAGCTTTCTTT. Its translation is CASTGGSTEAFF.

CDR3 loop: CSVSSGQETQYF. As DNA, the CDR3 is TGCAGCGTATCTAGCGGCCAAGAGACCCAGTACTTC. The chain employs TRBV29-1 and TRBJ2-5; 7 positions match TRBD2. J gave up 1 base and V 6 bases, and 2 bases lay outside the gene matches. The CDR3 has 12 amino acids. CDR1 and CDR2 from the germline V gene are SQVTM and ANQGSEA.

Concerning this clone: With a far larger clone one base away, a read error is the likely cause. The same CDR3 also results from other DNA sequences found in this sample. The CDR3, as DNA: TGTGCCAGCAGCTTACAGGGGTATAGCAATCAGCCCCAGCATTTT. This gives the protein CASSLQGYSNQPQHF. This rearrangement joins TRBV7-2 to TRBJ1-5, with D possibly matching TRBD1 (6 bases). The CDR3 contains 15 residues. Germline CDR1 and CDR2: SGHTA and FQGNSA. Trimming shortened V by 2 bases and J by 0 bases, and 8 bases separated the two germline ends.

This clone was seen a handful of times. The chain couples TRBV7-8 to TRBJ2-5; 12 bases fit TRBD2. Germline lookup yields CDR1 SGHVS and CDR2 FQNEAQ. The CDR3 loop spans 15 amino acids. The V and J ends lost 4 bases and 0 bases, in that order; junction bases with no gene match: 0. The CDR3 region is CASSWTSGDQETQYF. For the CDR3, the DNA is TGTGCCAGCAGCTGGACTAGCGGGGACCAAGAGACCCAGTACTTC.

In this sample, this clone turned up a few times. The J gene is TRBJ1-2, the V gene TRBV6-8; 8 bases fit TRBD1. The CDR3 is 17 amino acids. The J segment lost 0 bases and the V segment lost 2 bases, leaving 8 bases of the junction unmatched. Germline V gene lookup returns CDR1 MNHGY and CDR2 SAAAGT. The CDR3 DNA follows: TGTGCCAGCAGTTACCCGACAGGGGCCCAAGCTAACTATGGCTACACCTTC. It translates to CASSYPTGAQANYGYTF.

V and J are TRBV9 and TRBJ1-2; 7 nucleotides align to TRBD1. Losses at the gene ends were 4 bases for V and 3 bases for J; bases not matched to a gene: 9. Germline values: CDR1 SGDLS, CDR2 YYNGEE. The CDR3 loop spans 15 amino acids. CDR3 nucleotide sequence: TGTGCCAGCAGCAACTTACGGCAGGGGGACTATGGCTACACCTTC. Translating it yields CASSNLRQGDYGYTF.

The chain links TRBV19 to TRBJ2-1; D gene unclear. This CDR3 contains 13 residues. CDR1 is LNHDA and CDR2 is SQIVND in the germline V gene (reference sequence). V was clipped by 5 bases and J by 7 bases, with 12 bases between them. The CDR3 loop reads CASSLVPENEQFF. As DNA, the CDR3 is TGTGCCAGTAGTCTGGTTCCGGAGAATGAGCAGTTCTTC.

The rearrangement joins TRBV7-8 to TRBJ2-7; possibly TRBD1 for D (6 bases). The CDR3 consists of 14 residues. Germline V gene sequence: CDR1 SGHVS, CDR2 FQNEAQ. Trimming removed 5 bases at V and 2 bases at J, with 13 bases between. CDR3 region: CASSLTTGTYEQYF. The CDR3 nucleotides read TGTGCCAGCAGCCTAACGACAGGAACCTACGAGCAGTACTTC.

This clone was counted once. V gene TRBV6-5 combines with J gene TRBJ2-1, with 7 positions matching TRBD2. CDR3 length: 15 residues. The V gene end was trimmed by 5 bases and the J gene end by 0 bases; junction bases not matched to a gene: 4. Germline loops: CDR1 MNHEY, CDR2 SVGAGI. CDR3 sequence: CASSLRGSSYNEQFF. CDR3 bases: TGTGCCAGCAGTCTGCGGGGGAGCTCCTACAATGAGCAGTTCTTC.

Worth noting for this clone: Its ends do not fully match the called genes, so a read error is possible. The J gene is TRBJ2-7, the V gene TRBV7-9; D perhaps matches TRBD1 (6 bases). This CDR3 region has 16 residues. CDR1 SEHNR and CDR2 FQNEAQ come from the germline V gene (reference sequence). CDR3 loop: CSSSRTDSAKGNEQYF. The CDR3 nucleotides are TGTTCCAGCAGCCGAACGGACAGCGCGAAAGGAAACGAGCAGTACTTC.

The rearrangement joins TRBV7-3 to TRBJ2-7, with D possibly matching TRBD1 (6 bases). Germline-derived CDR1 and CDR2 are SGHTA and FQGTGA. The CDR3 spans 16 residues. V lost 1 base to trimming and J lost 2 bases, with 15 bases between them. This chain's CDR3 is CASSLRSPWGPYEQYF. CDR3 sequence (DNA): TGTGCCAGCAGCTTAAGGTCGCCGTGGGGGCCCTACGAGCAGTACTTC.

The chain carries TRBV6-1 and TRBJ2-3; D gene ambiguous. This CDR3 has 12 amino acids. Germline lookup yields CDR1 MNHNS and CDR2 SASEGT. With 5 bases removed from V and 7 bases from J, the gap between germline ends came to 10 bases. DNA of the CDR3: TGTGCCAGCAGTCCCATCCCTAATACGCAGTATTTT. It specifies CASSPIPNTQYF.

This clone has more than one count but fewer than ten. The chain has TRBV6-1 and TRBJ1-1; D unresolved. Trimming stripped 7 bases from V and 0 bases from J, with 9 bases between. CDR3 length: 13 amino acids. Per the germline V gene, CDR1 is MNHNS and CDR2 is SASEGT. The CDR3 is CASIAGVNTEAFF. The CDR3 nucleotides read TGTGCCAGCATCGCGGGCGTGAACACTGAAGCTTTCTTT.

V gene TRBV14 combines with J gene TRBJ2-7; a possible D gene is TRBD1 (5 bases). V shed 4 bases and J shed 6 bases, with 13 bases lying between them. Germline V lookup: CDR1 SGHDN, CDR2 FVKESK. CDR3 size: 13 residues. CDR3 amino acids: CASSPLRQSEQYF. The CDR3, as DNA: TGTGCCAGCAGCCCCTTGAGACAGAGCGAGCAGTACTTC.

The gene calls are TRBV5-6 and TRBJ1-1, with 10 bases that match TRBD1. V gave up 2 bases and J gave up 3 bases; unmatched junction bases: 13. The CDR3 covers 18 residues. Germline V gives CDR1 SGHDT, CDR2 YYEEEE. CDR3 sequence: CASSFGTGVPLWDTEAFF. As DNA, the CDR3 is TGTGCCAGCAGCTTTGGGACAGGGGTTCCCCTGTGGGACACTGAAGCTTTCTTT.

This clone turned up a few times. The chain combines TRBV19 with TRBJ1-1; 8 positions agree with TRBD1. V shed 6 bases, J shed 4 bases, and the junction held 4 bases outside the gene matches. CDR1 and CDR2 from the germline V gene are LNHDA and SQIVND (reference sequence). There are 13 residues in the CDR3. CDR3 bases: TGTGCCAGTAGAAGGACAGGGTTCACTGAAGCTTTCTTT. Translated, it gives CASRRTGFTEAFF.

This clone was seen a handful of times. This chain joins TRBV4-1 and TRBJ2-3; 14 nucleotides agree with TRBD2. V shed 4 bases, J shed 5 bases, and the junction held 5 bases outside the gene matches. The V gene's germline CDR1 is MGHRA and CDR2 YSYEKL. This CDR3 contains 16 residues. The CDR3 loop is CASSPKGLAGEDTQYF. CDR3 bases: TGCGCCAGCAGCCCAAAGGGACTAGCGGGGGAAGATACGCAGTATTTT.

This clone occurred once. The rearrangement joins TRBV7-2 to TRBJ1-6, with D perhaps matching TRBD1 (5 bases). Between the trimmed V and J ends, which lost 4 bases and 7 bases, there was a span of 17 bases. The CDR3 extends over 16 amino acids. Per germline, CDR1 SGHTA and CDR2 FQGNSA. The CDR3 nucleotides are TGTGCCAGCAGCTCCAAGATGACAGCGTTAAATTCACCCCTCCACTTT. Amino acid sequence: CASSSKMTALNSPLHF. The variable domain in full, completed from reference TRBV7-2 and TRBJ1-6, reads GAGVSQSPSNKVTEKGKDVELRCDPISGHTALYWYRQSLGQGLEFLIYFQGNSAPDKSGLPSDRFSAERTGGSVSTLTIQRTQQEDSAVYLCASSSKMTALNSPLHFGNGTRLTVT.

This clone was counted only a few times. Additional DNA sequences in this sample encode the identical CDR3. The CDR3 loop is CASSADRDYGYTF. CDR3 bases: TGTGCCAGCAGTGCCGACAGGGACTATGGCTACACCTTC. The chain carries TRBV6-1 and TRBJ1-2; 7 nucleotides line up with TRBD1. Germline trimming cut 4 bases from V and 3 bases from J; bases unmatched to any gene: 2. Germline V CDR1 and CDR2: MNHNS, SASEGT. The CDR3 has 13 residues.

This clone appeared once. V and J are TRBV28 and TRBJ2-7, with TRBD1 matching over 9 bases. The CDR3 extends over 14 amino acids. Per germline, CDR1 MDHEN and CDR2 SYDVKM. With 6 bases clipped from V and 1 base from J, the junction kept 4 bases outside the gene matches. CDR3 loop: CASRGQGKSYEQYF. CDR3 DNA sequence: TGTGCCAGCAGGGGACAGGGCAAATCCTACGAGCAGTACTTC.

This clone was counted between two and nine times. The V and J genes are TRBV19 and TRBJ1-1; TRBD1 agrees at 7 bases. Losses at the gene ends were 5 bases for V and 3 bases for J; bases not matched to a gene: 3. The CDR3 runs to 13 residues. Per germline, CDR1 LNHDA and CDR2 SQIVND (reference sequence). CDR3 DNA: TGTGCCAGTAGTTCCACAGGGGACACTGAAGCTTTCTTT. The encoded protein is CASSSTGDTEAFF.